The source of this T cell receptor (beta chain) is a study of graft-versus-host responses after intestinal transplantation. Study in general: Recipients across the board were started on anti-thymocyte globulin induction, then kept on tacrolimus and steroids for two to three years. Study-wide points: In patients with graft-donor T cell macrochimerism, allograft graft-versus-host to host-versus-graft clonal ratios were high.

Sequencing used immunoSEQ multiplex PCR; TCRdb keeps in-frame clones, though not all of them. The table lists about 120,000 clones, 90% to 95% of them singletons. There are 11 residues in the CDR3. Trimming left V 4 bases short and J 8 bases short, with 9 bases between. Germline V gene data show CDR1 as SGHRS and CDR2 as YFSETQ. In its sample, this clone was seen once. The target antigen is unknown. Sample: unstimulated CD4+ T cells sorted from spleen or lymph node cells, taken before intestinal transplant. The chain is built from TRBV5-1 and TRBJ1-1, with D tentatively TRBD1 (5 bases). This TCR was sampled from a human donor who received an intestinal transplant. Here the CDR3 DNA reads TGCGCCAGCAGCGGGGGTCAGGAAGCTTTCTTT. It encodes CASSGGQEAFF. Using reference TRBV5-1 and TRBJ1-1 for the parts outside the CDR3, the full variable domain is KAGVTQTPRYLIKTRGQQVTLSCSPISGHRSVSWYQQTPGQGLQFLFEYFSETQRNKGNFPGRFSGRQFSNSRSEMNVSTLELGDSALYLCASSGGQEAFFGQGTRLTVV.